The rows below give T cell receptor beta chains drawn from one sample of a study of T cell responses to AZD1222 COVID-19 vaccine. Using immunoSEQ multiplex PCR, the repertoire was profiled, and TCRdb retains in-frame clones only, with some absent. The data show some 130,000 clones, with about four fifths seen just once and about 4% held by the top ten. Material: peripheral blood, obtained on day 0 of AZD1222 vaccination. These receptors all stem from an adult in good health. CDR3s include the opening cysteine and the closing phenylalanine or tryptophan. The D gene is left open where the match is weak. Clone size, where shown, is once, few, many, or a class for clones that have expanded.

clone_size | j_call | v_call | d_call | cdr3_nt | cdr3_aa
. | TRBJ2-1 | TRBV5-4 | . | TGTGCCAGCAGCTTGACCTCCCGGGGGAGCTCCTACAATGAGCAGTTCTTC | CASSLTSRGSSYNEQFF
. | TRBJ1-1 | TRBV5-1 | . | TGCGCCAGCAGCTTTGGAGCACAGACTAACACTGAAGCTTTCTTT | CASSFGAQTNTEAFF
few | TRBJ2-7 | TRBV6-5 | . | TGTGCCAGCAGTTACATAACTGCAGGTCAGCTCCTAGGGCAGTACTTC | CASSYITAGQLLGQYF
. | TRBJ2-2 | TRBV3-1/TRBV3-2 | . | TGTGCCAGCAGGACTACCCTGGGGGGCACCGGGGAGCTGTTTTTT | CASRTTLGGTGELFF
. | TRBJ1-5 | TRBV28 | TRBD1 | TGTGCCAGCAGTTCCCCGGACAGGGTCAATAGCAATCAGCCCCAGCATTTT | CASSSPDRVNSNQPQHF
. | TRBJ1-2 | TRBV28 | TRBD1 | TGTGCCAGCAGTCTTGGGGCAGGGGGCGCGAGCTATGGCTACACCTTC | CASSLGAGGASYGYTF
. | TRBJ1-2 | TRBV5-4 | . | TGTGCCAGCACCTCTACAGCGGCCTATGGCTACACCTTC | CASTSTAAYGYTF
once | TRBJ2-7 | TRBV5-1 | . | TGCGCCAGCAGCGCGGGACAACCTTCCTCCTACGAGCAGTACTTC | CASSAGQPSSYEQYF
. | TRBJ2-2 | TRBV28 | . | TGTGCCAGCAGTTTTGACAGGGACTCCACCGGGGAGCTGTTTTTT | CASSFDRDSTGELFF
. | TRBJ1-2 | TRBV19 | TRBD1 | TGTGCCAGTACCGGGGAATGGACAGGAATAGGCTACACCTTC | CASTGEWTGIGYTF
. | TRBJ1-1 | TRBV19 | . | TGTGCCAGTAGTATAGGAGGGGTAAAGACCACTGAAGCTTTCTTT | CASSIGGVKTTEAFF
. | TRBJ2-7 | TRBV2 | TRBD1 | TGTGCCAGCAGTGTAAGGGACAGTCTATACGAGCAGTACTTC | CASSVRDSLYEQYF
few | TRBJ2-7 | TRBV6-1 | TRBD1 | TGTGCCAGCAGTGAATTCGCCGGGACAGCCTCCTACGAGCAGTACTTC | CASSEFAGTASYEQYF
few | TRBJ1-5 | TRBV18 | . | TGTGCCAGCTCACTACAGGGAAAGGAACAGCCCCAGCATTTT | CASSLQGKEQPQHF
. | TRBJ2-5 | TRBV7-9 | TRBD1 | TGTGCCAGCAGCTCTGGGACAGGGTCACGGAGGGGGGAGACCCAGTACTTC | CASSSGTGSRRGETQYF
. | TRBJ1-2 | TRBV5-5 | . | TGTGCCAGCAGCTCCCGGACGGACTTTAACTATGGCTACACCTTC | CASSSRTDFNYGYTF
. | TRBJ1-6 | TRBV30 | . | TGTGCCTGGAGGTCCGATTTAGGGGATTCACCCCTCCACTTT | CAWRSDLGDSPLHF
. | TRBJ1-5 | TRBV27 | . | TGTGCCAGCAGTCTCCGAGGCGGCCGCGAGCCCCAGCATTTT | CASSLRGGREPQHF
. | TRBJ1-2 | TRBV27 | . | TGTGCCAGCAGTTTTAGGGGGGGGTATGGCTACACCTTC | CASSFRGGYGYTF
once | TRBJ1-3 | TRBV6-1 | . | TGTGCCAGCAGTGGGGGACCGCAAAACTCTGGAAACACCATATATTTT | CASSGGPQNSGNTIYF
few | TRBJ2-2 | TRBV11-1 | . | TGTGCCAGCAGCTTTTCCGACATCTATCATACCGGGGAGCTGTTTTTT | CASSFSDIYHTGELFF
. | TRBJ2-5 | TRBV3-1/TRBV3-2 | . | TGTGCCAGCAGCCAAGACTACGGGACATTACAAGAGACCCAGTACTTC | CASSQDYGTLQETQYF
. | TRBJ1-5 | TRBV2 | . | TGTGCCAGCACCAGGGATGGCAATCAGCCCCAGCATTTT | CASTRDGNQPQHF
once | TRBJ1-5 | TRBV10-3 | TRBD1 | TGTGCCATCAGTGATGGGGACAGGGGCAGTCATCAGCCCCAGCATTTT | CAISDGDRGSHQPQHF
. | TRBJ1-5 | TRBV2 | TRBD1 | TGTGCCAGCAGCGGGGACAGGGGGCGTCAGCCCCAGCATTTT | CASSGDRGRQPQHF
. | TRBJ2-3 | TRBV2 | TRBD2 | TGTGCCAGCAGCTTTCTGACTAGCGGGGGGACAGATACGCAGTATTTT | CASSFLTSGGTDTQYF
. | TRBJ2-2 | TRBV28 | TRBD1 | TGTGCCAGCAGTTTATCAGGAACAGGGGGGATTACGAACACCGGGGAGCTGTTTTTT | CASSLSGTGGITNTGELFF
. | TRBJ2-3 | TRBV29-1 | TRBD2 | TGCAGCGTTGGAGATAGCGGGGGACCTGAAGATACGCAGTATTTT | CSVGDSGGPEDTQYF
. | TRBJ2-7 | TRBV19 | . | TGTGCCAGTAGTTCCGGGGGGCGTTCTGGCGAGCAGTACTTC | CASSSGGRSGEQYF
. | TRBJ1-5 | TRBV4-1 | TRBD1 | TGCGCCAGCAGCCCAACAAGGGGGCGTCAGCCCCAGCATTTT | CASSPTRGRQPQHF
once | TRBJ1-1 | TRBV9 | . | TGTGCCAGCAGCGTAGAGGAGATGGTGGGGGCTCGCACTGAAGCTTTCTTT | CASSVEEMVGARTEAFF
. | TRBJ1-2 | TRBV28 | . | TGTGCCAGCAGACCCGGGGTAGCTAACTATGGCTACACCTTC | CASRPGVANYGYTF